These T cell receptor beta chains were read from a single sample in a study of blood T cells in healthy people across ages. TCRdb passed the 5' RACE reads through MiXCR, listing each CDR3 protein once. The table includes 790,000 or so distinct CDR3 sequences, about half detected once. The specimen was blood. Source of these receptors: a man of 80 years or more in good health. Both conserved end residues are part of each CDR3. Fields, in order: clone size, V gene, J gene, D gene, CDR3 DNA, CDR3 protein. D genes are given only for firm matches. Not all rows give a size; the values are once, few, many and, for expanded clones, a class.

.	TRBV7-3	TRBJ2-1	.	TGTGCCAGCAGCTTAACGGGAAACTACAATGAGCAGTTCTTC	CASSLTGNYNEQFF
.	TRBV20-1	TRBJ1-4	.	TGCAGTGCTAGAGATTTAGGCAGTCCTAATGAAAAACTGTTTTTT	CSARDLGSPNEKLFF
.	TRBV6-6	TRBJ2-3	.	TGTGCCAGCAAAGAGGGGGAGAATACGCAGTATTTT	CASKEGENTQYF
many	TRBV20-1	TRBJ2-7	.	TGCAGTGCTAGAGTCAGTTACGAGCAGTACTTC	CSARVSYEQYF
.	TRBV29-1	TRBJ2-7	.	TGCAGCGCTGCGGACGGACCCTACGAGCAGTACTTC	CSAADGPYEQYF
.	TRBV7-2	TRBJ2-7	TRBD2	TGTGCCAGCAGCTTAGTTCGGACTAGCGGGAGTGGGGTAGTCGAGCAGTACTTC	CASSLVRTSGSGVVEQYF
many	TRBV7-9	TRBJ2-6	.	TGTGCCAGCAGCCTTGACAGAAGCCTCTCTGGGGCCAACGTCCTGACTTTC	CASSLDRSLSGANVLTF
.	TRBV21-1	TRBJ2-7	.	TGTGCCAGCAGCACTGCCTTTGGCTACGAGCAGTACTTC	CASSTAFGYEQYF
many	TRBV20-1	TRBJ2-1	TRBD2	TGCAGTGCTAGAGACCCGGGACTAGGCTACAATGAGCAGTTCTTC	CSARDPGLGYNEQFF
few	TRBV7-2	TRBJ2-7	.	TGTGCCAGCAGCCCCGCGAATCGCGAGCAGTACTTC	CASSPANREQYF
many	TRBV4-2	TRBJ2-3	TRBD2	TGTGCCAGCAGCCCACTAGCGGGAGGGGCAGATACGCAGTATTTT	CASSPLAGGADTQYF
few	TRBV29-1	TRBJ2-5	.	TGCAGCGTTGAAGCTGGGAGTGCCAAGGAGACCCAGTACTTC	CSVEAGSAKETQYF
.	TRBV7-2	TRBJ2-7	.	TGTGCCAGCAGCCTAGCCCCCCCGCCTGGGGTATACGAGCAGTACTTC	CASSLAPPPGVYEQYF